This T cell receptor (beta chain) stems from a study of blood T cell repertoires in COVID-19. How the authors handled the data: Estimates of nucleated cell counts were drawn from the amplification of reference gene primers. The table came from immunoSEQ multiplex PCR; TCRdb's copy has only in-frame clones and leaves some out. The D gene and trimming were derived from the DNA, and the V and J assignments and clone size from that table. The data hold 100,000 to 150,000 clones, with more than 70% observed a single time. Trimming shortened V by 5 bases and J by 2 bases, and 15 bases separated the two germline ends. Germline V gene sequence: CDR1 SGHKS, CDR2 YYEKEE (reference sequence). The CDR3 is made up of 15 amino acids.

The sequenced sample was peripheral blood. The TCR was taken from a human donor in a cohort sampled during active COVID-19. This sequence joins TRBV5-5 and TRBJ2-3; D may be TRBD1 (6 bases). This chain's CDR3 is CASRTQGHNTDTQYF. The DNA of the CDR3 is TGTGCCAGCAGGACACAGGGACATAACACAGATACGCAGTATTTT.